A single sample gave rise to the 5 T cell receptor beta chains below, sequenced in a study of beta chain features in type 1 diabetes. The sequenced template was cDNA made from the entire isolated RNA. Using immunoSEQ multiplex PCR, the repertoire was profiled, and TCRdb retains in-frame clones only, with some absent. The repertoire holds roughly 610,000 clones, with around a sixth as singletons. Sequenced sample: naive CD4+ T cells from blood. These receptors were obtained from a young man in good health.

In this sample, this clone turned up once. The genes are TRBV12-5 and TRBJ1-1; possibly TRBD1 for D (6 bases). There are 13 residues in the CDR3. CDR1 is LGHNT and CDR2 is FRNRAP in the germline V gene. Trimming cost V 1 base and J 10 bases, with 13 bases left between them. This chain's CDR3 is CASGLDWGQGAFF. In DNA form, the CDR3 reads TGTGCTAGTGGTTTGGATTGGGGGCAGGGAGCTTTCTTT.

This clone turned up a few times. J is TRBJ1-1 and V is TRBV2; D is ambiguous. With 4 bases removed from V and 4 bases from J, the gap between germline ends came to 10 bases. The CDR3 is made up of 13 amino acids. Germline V CDR1 and CDR2: SNHLY, FYNNEI. The CDR3: CASSVEGFTEAFF. The CDR3 DNA reads as TGTGCCAGCAGTGTTGAAGGTTTCACTGAAGCTTTCTTT.

The chain links TRBV9 to TRBJ2-5; 12 bases match TRBD1. The germline gives CDR1 SGDLS, CDR2 YYNGEE. The trim removed 4 bases at V and 3 bases at J, leaving 7 bases unmatched. The CDR3 loop spans 16 amino acids. CDR3 sequence reads: CASSPHGTGGEETQYF. The CDR3 DNA is TGTGCCAGCAGCCCCCACGGGACAGGGGGCGAAGAGACCCAGTACTTC. The full variable domain, its missing parts supplied by reference TRBV9 and TRBJ2-5, is DSGVTQTPKHLITATGQRVTLRCSPRSGDLSVYWYQQSLDQGLQFLIQYYNGEERAKGNILERFSAQQFPDLHSELNLSSLELGDSALYFCASSPHGTGGEETQYFGPGTRLLVL.

The rearrangement joins TRBV6-6 to TRBJ2-7; D gene ambiguous. The V gene lost 0 bases and the J gene lost 4 bases, with 10 bases spanning the gap. The CDR3 covers 14 residues. Germline V lookup: CDR1 MNHNY, CDR2 SVGAGI (reference sequence). CDR3 residues: CASSYSSLGYEQYF. The DNA of the CDR3 is TGTGCCAGCAGTTACTCGAGTCTGGGGTACGAGCAGTACTTC.

This clone was recorded only once. The chain is built from TRBV7-3 and TRBJ2-5; no clear D gene. Trimming pared 5 bases from V and 2 bases from J, leaving 9 bases between. The CDR3 length is 13 residues. Per germline, CDR1 SGHTA and CDR2 FQGTGA. The CDR3 loop reads CASSRDQQETQYF. DNA for the CDR3: TGTGCCAGCAGCAGAGACCAGCAAGAGACCCAGTACTTC. Drawing the rest from reference TRBV7-3 and TRBJ2-5, the complete variable domain is GAGVSQTPSNKVTEKGKYVELRCDPISGHTALYWYRQSLGQGPEFLIYFQGTGAADDSGLPNDRFFAVRPEGSVSTLKIQRTERGDSAVYLCASSRDQQETQYFGPGTRLLVL.